This T cell receptor (beta chain) was found in a study of shared clonotypes between healthy human individuals. Trimming shortened V by 0 bases and J by 1 base, and 13 bases separated the two germline ends. CDR3 length: 16 residues. Germline V gene data show CDR1 as SGDLS and CDR2 as YYNGEE. CD45RO-negative, CCR7-selected cells formed the naive CD8 fraction, which excluded terminally differentiated effector memory CD45RA+ cells. Assay: immunoSEQ multiplex PCR; the TCRdb copy retains only in-frame clones and omits some. Seen here are around 2.1 million clones, 85% to 95% observed once, and the top ten hold around 1.7%.

The V call is TRBV9, the J call TRBJ1-2, with D possibly matching TRBD1 (5 bases). The receptor's source is a man aged 18 to 29 in good health. Some clones in this sample may be carry-over from other donors' samples. Sequenced material: naive CD8+ T cells from PBMCs. The CDR3 loop is CASSVGLGVGNYGYTF. The CDR3 DNA reads as TGTGCCAGCAGCGTAGGCCTGGGGGTGGGTAACTATGGCTACACCTTC. Filled out from reference TRBV9 and TRBJ1-2, the complete variable domain reads DSGVTQTPKHLITATGQRVTLRCSPRSGDLSVYWYQQSLDQGLQFLIQYYNGEERAKGNILERFSAQQFPDLHSELNLSSLELGDSALYFCASSVGLGVGNYGYTFGSGTRLTVV.